Here is one T cell receptor beta chain with its context. Antigen specificity is unknown. These data come from a study of T cell responses to AZD1222 COVID-19 vaccine. Findings and limits, study-wide: The donor group comprised mostly white British people and more females; the analysis possibly underestimated clonal diversity. Regions 160-218 and 743-854 held dominance among vaccine-associated CD4 TCRs, which spanned spike.

CDR1 and CDR2 from the germline V gene are SQVTM and ANQGSEA. The CDR3 is made up of 13 amino acids. Trimming cost V 4 bases and J 2 bases, with 9 bases left between them. Libraries were prepared by immunoSEQ multiplex PCR; TCRdb keeps only in-frame clonotypes and omits some of them. The sample has 70,000 to 95,000 clones, 89% seen once. V is TRBV29-1 and J is TRBJ1-3; D perhaps matches TRBD1 (5 bases). The source was peripheral blood, collected on day 0 of MenACWY control vaccination. This TCR was recovered from an adult in good health. CDR3 sequence reads: CSVAGQTGNTIYF. The CDR3 DNA is TGCAGCGTTGCAGGGCAGACTGGAAACACCATATATTTT.